Presented here are 6 T cell receptor beta chains from one specimen sequenced in a study of regulatory T cells in long-lasting Graves disease. CDR3-region Arm-PCR and iRepertoire HTBI primers produced the TCR beta libraries. Via MiXCR, TCRdb re-called the multiplex PCR reads, giving one row per CDR3 protein. Altogether a few hundred thousand distinct CDR3 sequences are present, approximately 25% being singletons, with the ten largest covering approximately 27%. Sample time point: persistent/refractory GD, antithyroid drugs over 5 years with positive TRAb. Following extraction of RNA from PBMCs, that RNA was used to make the TCR library. The input for sequencing was peripheral blood mononuclear cells (PBMCs), taken when the disease was refractory, from a patient treated with antithyroid drugs. All receptors derive from a woman between 35 and 50 years old with Graves disease.

The V gene is TRBV3-1, the J gene TRBJ2-7, with D unresolved. The germline V and J ends were trimmed by 0 bases and 7 bases, with 10 bases remaining between them. There are 13 residues in the CDR3. Germline-derived CDR1 and CDR2 are LGHDT and YNNKEL (reference sequence). The CDR3 nucleotides are TGTGCCAGCAGCCAAGAAGTAGGAGTGGAGCAGTACTTC. Amino acids: CASSQEVGVEQYF.

CDR3 bases: TGCGCCAGCAGCTTGGCCGGAAGGGGACGAGGGTCACCCCTCCACTTT. It is translated as CASSLAGRGRGSPLHF. V usage is TRBV5-1 and J usage is TRBJ1-6; a weak D match, TRBD1 (5 bases). Germline V gene lookup returns CDR1 SGHRS and CDR2 YFSETQ. Between the trimmed V and J ends, which lost 0 bases and 10 bases, there was a span of 17 bases. The CDR3 has 16 amino acids.

This clonotype was detected many times. The chain has TRBV29-1 and TRBJ2-5, with 11 bases lining up with TRBD2. The CDR3 length is 15 residues. The V and J ends lost 0 bases and 4 bases, in that order; junction bases with no gene match: 4. The germline CDR1 and CDR2 sequences are SQVTM and ANQGSEA. CDR3 protein: CSVEDSGRAGETQYF. The CDR3 DNA reads as TGCAGCGTTGAAGATAGCGGGAGGGCCGGAGAGACCCAGTACTTC. The variable domain in full, with the rest retrieved from reference TRBV29-1 and TRBJ2-5, is SAVISQKPSRDICQRGTSLTIQCQVDSQVTMMFWYRQQPGQSLTLIATANQGSEATYESGFVIDKFPISRPNLTFSTLTVSNMSPEDSSIYLCSVEDSGRAGETQYFGPGTRLLVL.

The chain joins TRBV9 to TRBJ2-7; possibly TRBD2 for D (6 bases). V was trimmed by 4 bases and J by 3 bases, leaving 20 bases between them. This CDR3 has 16 amino acids. In germline, CDR1 is SGDLS, CDR2 YYNGEE. Written as DNA, the CDR3 is TGTGCCAGCAGCCCCGGTGGCGAGCGGGTTATCTACGAGCAGTACTTC. Translated: CASSPGGERVIYEQYF.

This clonotype occurred many times. V usage is TRBV7-6 and J usage is TRBJ1-5; the match to TRBD1 covers 7 bases. J gave up 9 bases and V 5 bases, and 13 bases lay outside the gene matches. Per germline, CDR1 SGHVS and CDR2 FNYEAQ. This CDR3 region has 15 residues. The CDR3 here is CASSGGDSRFSPQHF. Here the CDR3 DNA reads TGTGCCAGCAGCGGGGGGGACAGCCGGTTTTCGCCCCAGCATTTT.

This clonotype was counted between two and nine times. The gene calls are TRBV4-1 and TRBJ1-1; tentatively, D is TRBD1 (5 bases). The V gene's germline CDR1 is MGHRA and CDR2 YSYEKL. The CDR3 is 16 residues long. Trimming took 0 bases from V and 4 from J, leaving 15 bases between them. CDR3 DNA: TGCGCCAGCAGCCAAGATCGTAGGTTCGGGGGCACTGAAGCTTTCTTT. Protein product: CASSQDRRFGGTEAFF.